The clone carrying this T cell receptor beta chain was counted a single time. Assay: immunoSEQ multiplex PCR; the TCRdb copy retains only in-frame clones and omits some. The sample carries 150,000 to 200,000 clones, about 95% recorded once. This sample stems from a study of T cell responses to AZD1222 COVID-19 vaccine. The CDR3 sequence is 15 residues long. After removal of 5 bases from V and 2 bases from J, the junction contained 3 bases not matched to a gene. From germline, CDR1 is ENHRY and CDR2 SYGVKD. This receptor was obtained from an adult in good health. This specimen consisted of peripheral blood, obtained on day 0 of AZD1222 vaccination. The chain links TRBV10-3 to TRBJ2-7; 13 bases line up with TRBD2. CDR3 loop: CAISPGTSGTYEQYF. The CDR3 DNA reads TGTGCCATCAGTCCCGGGACTAGCGGGACCTACGAGCAGTACTTC.